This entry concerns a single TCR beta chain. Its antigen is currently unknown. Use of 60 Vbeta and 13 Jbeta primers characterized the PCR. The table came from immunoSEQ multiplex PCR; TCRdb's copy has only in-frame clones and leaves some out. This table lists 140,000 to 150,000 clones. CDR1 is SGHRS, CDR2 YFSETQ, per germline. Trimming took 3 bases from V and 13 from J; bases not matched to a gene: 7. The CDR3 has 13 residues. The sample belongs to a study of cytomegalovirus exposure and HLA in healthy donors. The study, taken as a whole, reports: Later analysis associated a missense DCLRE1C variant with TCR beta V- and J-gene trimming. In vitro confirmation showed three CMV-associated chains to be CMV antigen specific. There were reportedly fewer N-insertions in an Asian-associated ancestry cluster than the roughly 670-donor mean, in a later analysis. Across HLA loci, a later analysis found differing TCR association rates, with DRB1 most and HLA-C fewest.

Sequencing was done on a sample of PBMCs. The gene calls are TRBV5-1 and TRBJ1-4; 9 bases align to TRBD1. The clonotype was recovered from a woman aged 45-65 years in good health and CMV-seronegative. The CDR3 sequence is CASSSGQGRGLFF. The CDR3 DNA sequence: TGCGCCAGCAGCTCGGGACAGGGAAGAGGACTGTTTTTT.